One and the same sample provided the 6 T cell receptor beta chains below, sequenced in a study of cytomegalovirus exposure and HLA in healthy donors (dated by TCRdb to 2017 to 2019). The library was made by the immunoSEQ multiplex PCR assay. For the multiplex PCR, a mixture combining 60 forward primers for TCR Vbeta segments and 13 reverse primers for TCR Jbeta segments was used. The table comes from immuneACCESS by way of TCRdb, which keeps in-frame sequences with V and J called. Part of the clones is missing from these tables; in studies checked, under half for an unresolved V gene and the rest for unknown reasons. The sample data list about 210,000 clones, and 82% of these were observed just once. The top ten hold 5.5% to 7.5% of the sample. Sequences were obtained from PBMCs. These receptors were obtained from a man aged 35 to 55 in good health and CMV-seropositive.

Comment on this clone: The sample contains more than one DNA sequence encoding this CDR3. The chain joins TRBV27 to TRBJ2-7; TRBD1 is a possible D gene (6 bases). The V and J ends lost 2 bases and 2 bases respectively, with 10 bases between them. The germline V gene encodes CDR1 MNHEY and CDR2 SMNVEV (reference sequence). There are 14 residues in the CDR3. In DNA form, the CDR3 reads TGTGCCAGCAGTTTAAGTCAGGGGACCTACGAGCAGTACTTC. Translating it yields CASSLSQGTYEQYF.

This chain links TRBV19 with TRBJ1-4, with a possible D match to TRBD1 (6 bases). The V end was cut by 4 bases, the J end by 7 bases, with 16 bases between. The CDR3 covers 15 residues. Germline CDR1 reads LNHDA; CDR2 reads SQIVND (reference sequence). CDR3 nucleotides: TGTGCCAGTAGTAACGACAGGTCCGCGGGTGAAAAACTGTTTTTT. This sequence encodes CASSNDRSAGEKLFF.

The chain combines TRBV4-2 with TRBJ1-2; 11 bases are a match to TRBD1. J lost 5 bases, V lost 0 bases, and 17 bases had no gene match. Looked up from germline, CDR1 is LGHNA and CDR2 is YNFKEQ. This CDR3 is 20 amino acids long. CDR3 DNA: TGTGCCAGCAGCCAAGATGGTCCGCCCCCGGGGACAGGGGGAAGATATGGCTACACCTTC. Protein sequence: CASSQDGPPPGTGGRYGYTF.

The gene calls are TRBV18 and TRBJ2-7, with D maybe TRBD2 (5 bases). Between the trimmed V and J ends, which lost 6 bases and 3 bases, there was a span of 9 bases. CDR1 and CDR2 (germline): KGHSH, LQKENI. This CDR3 is built from 12 residues. In DNA form, the CDR3 reads TGTGCCAGCTCCGGGGTGGTCTACGAGCAGTACTTC. It encodes CASSGVVYEQYF.

The chain uses TRBV27 and TRBJ2-2; 7 nucleotides match TRBD2. The CDR3 consists of 16 residues. After removal of 3 bases from V and 0 bases from J, the junction contained 4 bases not matched to a gene. The germline CDR1 and CDR2 sequences are MNHEY and SMNVEV (reference sequence). DNA of the CDR3: TGTGCCAGCAGTTTTTGGGAGGGAACGAACACCGGGGAGCTGTTTTTT. It encodes CASSFWEGTNTGELFF.

The count of this clone is one. The J gene is TRBJ2-7, the V gene TRBV7-2; the match to TRBD2 covers 13 bases. This CDR3 is built from 16 residues. CDR1 and CDR2 from the germline V gene are SGHTA and FQGNSA. V lost 3 bases to trimming and J lost 2 bases; unmatched junction nucleotides: 4. The CDR3 reads CASSFSGTSGTYEQYF. CDR3 DNA sequence: TGTGCCAGCAGCTTTTCCGGGACTAGCGGGACCTACGAGCAGTACTTC.